Listed below are T cell receptor beta chains from one sample, sequenced in a study of cytotoxic CD8 clonotypes in ibrutinib-treated CLL. Assay: immunoSEQ multiplex PCR; the TCRdb copy retains only in-frame clones and omits some. The data hold more than 70,000 clones, with roughly 77% observed a single time. Material: PBMCs, obtained after 12 months of ibrutinib treatment. Receptors originate from a human donor with chronic lymphocytic leukemia. The CDR3 runs from the conserved cysteine through the conserved F or W. The D gene is left open where the match is weak. Expanded clones are given a class, and other clones once, few, many or no size at all.

D gene | J gene | clone size | V gene | CDR3 protein | CDR3 DNA
TRBD2 | TRBJ2-7 | NA | TRBV10-3 | CAISPLTSGLSYEQYF | TGTGCCATCAGTCCGTTGACTAGCGGCCTCTCCTACGAGCAGTACTTC
TRBD1 | TRBJ1-3 | NA | TRBV28 | CASSPSGQGAGNTIYF | TGTGCCAGCAGTCCCTCGGGACAGGGGGCGGGGAACACCATATATTTT
NA | TRBJ1-1 | NA | TRBV7-9 | CASTSMGGTEAFF | TGTGCCAGCACCTCCATGGGTGGCACTGAAGCTTTCTTT
NA | TRBJ2-3 | NA | TRBV7-9 | CASSPGPDTQYF | TGTGCCAGCAGTCCAGGGCCAGATACGCAGTATTTT
TRBD1 | TRBJ1-1 | NA | TRBV20-1 | CSPRGAFF | TGCAGTCCCAGGGGGGCTTTCTTT
NA | TRBJ1-1 | few | TRBV6-6 | CASSWGSGDTEAFF | TGTGCCAGCAGCTGGGGCTCAGGGGACACTGAAGCTTTCTTT
NA | TRBJ1-1 | few | TRBV28 | CASRANTEAFF | TGTGCCAGCAGAGCGAACACTGAAGCTTTCTTT
NA | TRBJ1-5 | NA | TRBV6-5 | CASSYPRGGGGQPQHF | TGTGCCAGCAGTTACCCCCGGGGTGGGGGGGGTCAGCCCCAGCATTTT
NA | TRBJ1-1 | NA | TRBV6-6 | CATINRNTEAFF | TGTGCCACCATAAACCGGAACACTGAAGCTTTCTTT
NA | TRBJ1-1 | NA | TRBV5-1 | CASSLAGGLGAFF | TGCGCCAGCAGCTTGGCGGGAGGGTTGGGAGCTTTCTTT
NA | TRBJ1-2 | NA | TRBV7-3 | CATEREGGYTF | TGTGCCACCGAGAGGGAGGGAGGCTACACCTTC
NA | TRBJ2-7 | NA | TRBV19 | CASNTAVGGRGSYEQYF | TGTGCCAGTAATACGGCGGTTGGTGGGCGGGGCTCCTACGAGCAGTACTTC
TRBD1 | TRBJ1-2 | NA | TRBV5-4 | CASNIGTGGPGGYTF | TGTGCCAGCAACATAGGGACAGGCGGGCCGGGGGGCTACACCTTC
NA | TRBJ2-7 | NA | TRBV2 | CASSGGEQYF | TGTGCCAGCAGTGGGGGAGAGCAGTACTTC
NA | TRBJ1-5 | NA | TRBV5-6 | CASSLSRGVGQPQHF | TGTGCCAGCAGCTTGTCGAGGGGGGTAGGTCAGCCCCAGCATTTT
NA | TRBJ1-1 | NA | TRBV19 | CASSSPSLGGEAFF | TGTGCCAGTAGTTCCCCTAGCCTTGGGGGTGAAGCTTTCTTT
TRBD2 | TRBJ2-3 | few | TRBV7-8 | CASSPRLAGGPMDTQYF | TGTGCCAGCAGCCCGAGGCTAGCGGGGGGTCCCATGGATACGCAGTATTTT
NA | TRBJ2-3 | once | TRBV4-3 | CASSQDLGSGADTQYF | TGCGCCAGCAGCCAAGATCTCGGGTCGGGTGCAGATACGCAGTATTTT
NA | TRBJ2-5 | NA | TRBV10-3 | CATAVQETQYF | TGTGCCACCGCCGTACAAGAGACCCAGTACTTC
TRBD2 | TRBJ2-3 | NA | TRBV7-9 | CASGEGDTQYF | TGTGCCAGCGGGGAGGGAGATACGCAGTATTTT
NA | TRBJ2-5 | NA | TRBV4-3 | CASSPGSYQETQYF | TGCGCCAGCAGCCCCGGTAGTTACCAAGAGACCCAGTACTTC
NA | TRBJ1-2 | NA | TRBV27 | CASSYGGHGNYGYTF | TGTGCCAGCAGTTATGGAGGGCATGGTAACTATGGCTACACCTTC
NA | TRBJ2-7 | NA | TRBV5-5 | CASSQHYEQYF | TGTGCCAGCAGCCAACACTACGAGCAGTACTTC
NA | TRBJ1-2 | NA | TRBV6-5 | CASRATGFGYTF | TGTGCCAGCAGGGCAACAGGGTTTGGCTACACCTTC
NA | TRBJ2-7 | NA | TRBV5-1 | CASSPGLSTYEQYF | TGCGCCAGCAGCCCGGGACTCTCTACCTACGAGCAGTACTTC
TRBD2 | TRBJ2-3 | NA | TRBV7-9 | CANSSGLAAADTQYF | TGTGCCAACAGCTCGGGACTAGCGGCTGCGGATACGCAGTATTTT
TRBD1 | TRBJ1-4 | NA | TRBV7-4 | CASSPRTGGFETNEKLFF | TGTGCCAGCAGCCCCCGGACAGGGGGCTTCGAAACTAATGAAAAACTGTTTTTT
NA | TRBJ2-7 | NA | TRBV18 | CASSPPGGTSYEQYF | TGTGCCAGCTCACCACCGGGGGGCACCTCCTACGAGCAGTACTTC
NA | TRBJ1-5 | few | TRBV10-3 | CAISPIGREAQHF | TGTGCCATCAGCCCTATTGGGAGGGAGGCCCAGCATTTT
NA | TRBJ1-5 | NA | TRBV21-1 | CASSKAPQGAESNQPQHF | TGTGCCAGCAGCAAAGCCCCACAGGGGGCAGAGAGCAATCAGCCCCAGCATTTT
NA | TRBJ2-1 | NA | TRBV7-2 | CASSPTSVVEQFF | TGTGCCAGCAGCCCCACTAGTGTCGTTGAGCAGTTCTTC
TRBD2 | TRBJ2-1 | NA | TRBV4-3 | CASSQAILAGGNEQFF | TGCGCCAGCAGCCAAGCCATACTAGCGGGAGGCAATGAGCAGTTCTTC
TRBD1 | TRBJ2-1 | NA | TRBV6-4 | CASSTGTGVRQFF | TGTGCCAGCAGCACCGGGACAGGGGTCCGGCAGTTCTTC
NA | TRBJ2-1 | many | TRBV5-1 | CASSLADQRNEQFF | TGCGCCAGCAGCTTAGCGGACCAACGGAATGAGCAGTTCTTC
NA | TRBJ1-5 | NA | TRBV28 | CASSRFNQPQHF | TGTGCCAGCAGTCGCTTTAATCAGCCCCAGCATTTT
TRBD1 | TRBJ1-6 | few | TRBV30 | CAWSDPRTGFSNSPLHF | TGTGCCTGGAGTGACCCTCGGACAGGGTTCTCTAATTCACCCCTCCACTTT
NA | TRBJ2-3 | NA | TRBV10-3 | CAISESTRGPSTDTQYF | TGTGCCATCAGTGAGTCGACTCGGGGCCCTAGCACAGATACGCAGTATTTT
TRBD2 | TRBJ2-1 | few | TRBV30 | CACPPGGGGDEQFF | TGTGCCTGTCCCCCCGGGGGGGGAGGCGATGAGCAGTTCTTC
NA | TRBJ2-3 | NA | TRBV5-1 | CASSLGGGTDTQYF | TGCGCCAGCAGCTTGGGTGGGGGCACAGATACGCAGTATTTT
TRBD2 | TRBJ2-1 | NA | TRBV28 | CASSPVAGYYNEQFF | TGTGCCAGCAGTCCGGTAGCGGGGTACTACAATGAGCAGTTCTTC
TRBD2 | TRBJ2-5 | NA | TRBV11-2 | CASRRLAGGRGTQYF | TGTGCCAGCAGGCGACTAGCGGGGGGGAGAGGGACCCAGTACTTC
NA | TRBJ2-7 | NA | TRBV5-4 | CASSLDSVGEQYF | TGTGCCAGCAGCTTGGACAGCGTAGGCGAGCAGTACTTC
NA | TRBJ2-5 | NA | TRBV9 | CASSGKGETQYF | TGTGCCAGCAGCGGAAAAGGGGAGACCCAGTACTTC